The rows below give T cell receptor beta chains drawn from one sample of a study of regulatory T cells in long-lasting Graves disease. Using its own MiXCR run on the multiplex PCR reads, TCRdb lists one record per CDR3 protein. There are 650,000 to 850,000 distinct CDR3 sequences in the sample; 25% to 35% occur only once, and 35% to 55% lies in the top ten. The sample in question was peripheral blood mononuclear cells (PBMCs), obtained when the disease was refractory, from a patient treated with antithyroid drugs. The receptor set was obtained from a female donor with Graves disease. Each CDR3 is given with its conserved first and last residue. Each record gives: CDR3 length, J gene, V gene, clone size, CDR3 protein. Clone size is shown for a subset of rows, as once, few, many or a class of expanded clone.

CDR3 length: 14
J gene: TRBJ1-2
V gene: TRBV12-3/TRBV12-4
clone size: many
CDR3 protein: CASTPSAARGGYTF

CDR3 length: 14
J gene: TRBJ1-6
V gene: TRBV5-4
clone size: few
CDR3 protein: CASSVQGGNSPLHF

CDR3 length: 14
J gene: TRBJ1-1
V gene: TRBV10-1
clone size: .
CDR3 protein: CASGDRGRDTEAFF

CDR3 length: 13
J gene: TRBJ2-4
V gene: TRBV6-1
clone size: .
CDR3 protein: CASTRGTGNIQYF

CDR3 length: 16
J gene: TRBJ1-5
V gene: TRBV15
clone size: .
CDR3 protein: CATSSKQGRSNQPQHF

CDR3 length: 13
J gene: TRBJ1-1
V gene: TRBV4-1
clone size: .
CDR3 protein: CASSQNRVTEAFF

CDR3 length: 12
J gene: TRBJ1-2
V gene: TRBV18
clone size: many
CDR3 protein: CASSPTDYGYTF

CDR3 length: 14
J gene: TRBJ1-6
V gene: TRBV20-1
clone size: .
CDR3 protein: CSARAGGKGSPLHF

CDR3 length: 17
J gene: TRBJ2-2
V gene: TRBV12-3/TRBV12-4
clone size: few
CDR3 protein: CASKPRGTGGNTGELFF

CDR3 length: 11
J gene: TRBJ1-2
V gene: TRBV20-1
clone size: many
CDR3 protein: CISRGRGGYTF

CDR3 length: 17
J gene: TRBJ1-1
V gene: TRBV5-1
clone size: few
CDR3 protein: CASSFPPTGGWNTEAFF

CDR3 length: 15
J gene: TRBJ2-2
V gene: TRBV2
clone size: many
CDR3 protein: CASSENYLNTGELFF

CDR3 length: 14
J gene: TRBJ2-6
V gene: TRBV30
clone size: .
CDR3 protein: CAWSVLAGANVLTF

CDR3 length: 15
J gene: TRBJ2-2
V gene: TRBV12-5
clone size: .
CDR3 protein: CASATKTENTGELFF

CDR3 length: 19
J gene: TRBJ1-5
V gene: TRBV27
clone size: many
CDR3 protein: CASSLSGRGTLGSNQPQHF

CDR3 length: 15
J gene: TRBJ1-1
V gene: TRBV28
clone size: .
CDR3 protein: CASSFRQRVGTEAFF

CDR3 length: 13
J gene: TRBJ2-7
V gene: TRBV6-1
clone size: .
CDR3 protein: CASSVGLPHEQYF